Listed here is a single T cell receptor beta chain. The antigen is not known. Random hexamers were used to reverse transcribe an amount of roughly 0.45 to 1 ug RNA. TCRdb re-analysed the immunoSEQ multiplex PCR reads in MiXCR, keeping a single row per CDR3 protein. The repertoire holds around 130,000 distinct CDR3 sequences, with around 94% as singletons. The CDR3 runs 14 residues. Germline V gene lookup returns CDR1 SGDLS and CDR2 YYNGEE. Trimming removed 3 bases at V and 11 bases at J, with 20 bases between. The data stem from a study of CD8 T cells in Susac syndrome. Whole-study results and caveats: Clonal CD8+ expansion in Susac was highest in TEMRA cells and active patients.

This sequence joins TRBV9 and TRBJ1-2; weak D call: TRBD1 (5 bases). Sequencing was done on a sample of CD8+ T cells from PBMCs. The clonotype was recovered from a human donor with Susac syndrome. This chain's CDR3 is CASSGPGGPFGYTF. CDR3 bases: TGTGCCAGCAGCGGACCCGGGGGACCCTTTGGGTACACCTTC.